The 29 T cell receptor beta chains below were found in one sample sequenced in a study of human T cells and chemical hapten exposure. As to time point: patch test 1, 2 weeks after DPC sensitization. Indicated treatment: therapeutic diphenylcyclopropenone sensitization with weekly scalp DPC. TCRdb re-called the RACE reads with MiXCR, one entry per CDR3 protein. The sample contains around 99,000 distinct CDR3 sequences, around 12% of which appear only once. The material sequenced was whole blood, taken in connection with sensitization to the hapten diphenylcyclopropenone (DPC). These receptors were taken from a woman in her 40s with alopecia areata. Some clones in this sample may be carry-over from other donors' samples.

This clonotype was recorded many times. The V call is TRBV10-3, the J call TRBJ1-1; 7 nucleotides line up with TRBD1. This CDR3 is 12 amino acids long. CDR1 is ENHRY, CDR2 SYGVKD, per germline. V lost 9 bases, J lost 4 bases, and 5 bases stayed unmatched. DNA for the CDR3: TGTGCCATTAGGACAGGAGCCACTGAAGCTTTCTTT. The encoded protein is CAIRTGATEAFF.

V gene TRBV18 combines with J gene TRBJ2-2; a weak D match, TRBD1 (6 bases). Germline V gene lookup returns CDR1 KGHSH and CDR2 LQKENI. Trimming shortened V by 6 bases and J by 1 base, and 9 bases separated the two germline ends. The CDR3 loop spans 14 amino acids. CDR3: CASSMGQNTGELFF. CDR3 coding DNA: TGTGCCAGCTCCATGGGACAGAACACCGGGGAGCTGTTTTTT.

This clonotype was counted at least ten times. This chain uses TRBV7-2 with TRBJ2-1, with TRBD2 as a possible D gene (5 bases). Trimming took 2 bases from V and 7 from J, leaving 15 bases between them. Germline-derived CDR1 and CDR2 are SGHTA and FQGNSA. The CDR3 has 15 amino acids. The CDR3: CASSLTLGDLNEQFF. Written as DNA, the CDR3 is TGTGCCAGCAGCTTAACTCTCGGGGATTTGAATGAGCAGTTCTTC.

In its sample, this clonotype was seen once. The V call is TRBV5-1, the J call TRBJ2-2, with a tentative D call TRBD1 (5 bases). The CDR3 contains 14 residues. CDR1 is SGHRS and CDR2 is YFSETQ in the germline V gene. Trimming stripped 0 bases from V and 4 bases from J, with 7 bases between. DNA of the CDR3: TGCGCCAGCAGCTTGGTCAGGGCCACCGGGGAGCTGTTTTTT. Protein sequence: CASSLVRATGELFF.

This clonotype was detected only a few times. This sequence joins TRBV19 and TRBJ1-5; no clear D. V lost 4 bases and J 2 bases, leaving 9 bases between the germline ends. Germline V gives CDR1 LNHDA, CDR2 SQIVND (reference sequence). The CDR3 sequence is 14 residues long. CDR3 sequence: CASSNVRGNQPQHF. CDR3 nucleotide sequence: TGTGCCAGTAGTAATGTGCGGGGCAATCAGCCCCAGCATTTT.

V is TRBV6-2 or TRBV6-3 and J is TRBJ2-7; the match to TRBD2 covers 7 bases. Germline CDR1 and CDR2: MNHEY and SVGEGT. The CDR3 covers 15 residues. The junction had 10 bases not matched to a gene; V was cut back by 4 bases and J by 4 bases. The CDR3 reads CASSLTGGPPYEQYF. The CDR3 region has the DNA TGTGCCAGCAGTTTGACGGGAGGTCCCCCGTACGAGCAGTACTTC.

This clonotype came up many times. CDR3 protein: CASSLDGTTNTGELFF. As DNA, the CDR3 is TGTGCCAGCAGCTTGGACGGGACCACGAACACCGGGGAGCTGTTTTTT. The chain has TRBV5-6 and TRBJ2-2; D may correspond to TRBD1 or TRBD2 (5 bases each). In germline, CDR1 is SGHDT, CDR2 YYEEEE. V was clipped by 0 bases and J by 0 bases, with 9 bases between them. The CDR3 totals 16 residues.

This clonotype has just a few counts. This chain connects TRBV6-1 to TRBJ2-3; no definite D call. The CDR3 totals 13 residues. Per germline, CDR1 MNHNS and CDR2 SASEGT. V was trimmed by 2 bases and J by 10 bases, leaving 13 bases between them. The DNA of the CDR3 is TGTGCCAGCAGTGAAACGGCCGCCCATTCGCAGTATTTT. This encodes CASSETAAHSQYF.

The rearrangement uses TRBV7-2 and TRBJ1-1; possible D gene TRBD1, 6 bases. Germline V gene sequence: CDR1 SGHTA, CDR2 FQGNSA. This CDR3 region has 14 residues. Trimming took off 2 bases at V and 4 bases at J, with 11 bases between the two ends. The CDR3 here is CASSLQGIVTEAFF. The CDR3 DNA sequence: TGTGCCAGCAGCTTACAGGGGATCGTCACTGAAGCTTTCTTT. The variable domain in full, with the rest retrieved from reference TRBV7-2 and TRBJ1-1, is GAGVSQSPSNKVTEKGKDVELRCDPISGHTALYWYRQSLGQGLEFLIYFQGNSAPDKSGLPSDRFSAERTGGSVSTLTIQRTQQEDSAVYLCASSLQGIVTEAFFGQGTRLTVV.

This clonotype appeared a few times. The rearrangement links TRBV11-2 to TRBJ1-2; weak D call: TRBD1 (5 bases). Deletions cut 5 bases from V and 6 bases from J, with 16 bases between. Per the germline V gene, CDR1 is SGHAT and CDR2 is FQNNGV. The CDR3 totals 14 residues. The CDR3 region has the DNA TGTGCCAGCAGCCCCTCTGGGGCTGGTAATGGCTACACCTTC. Encoded protein: CASSPSGAGNGYTF.

This clonotype has a count of ten or more. The chain uses TRBV12-3 or TRBV12-4 and TRBJ1-5; TRBD1 matches 7 bases. The length of the CDR3 is 16 residues. After removal of 8 bases from V and 0 bases from J, the junction contained 10 bases not matched to a gene. The CDR3 protein is CASGETGRSSNQPQHF. The CDR3 DNA reads as TGTGCCAGCGGTGAGACAGGGAGGAGTAGCAATCAGCCCCAGCATTTT.

V gene TRBV7-9 combines with J gene TRBJ2-3; 9 positions match TRBD1. The J segment lost 2 bases and the V segment lost 6 bases, leaving 24 bases of the junction unmatched. CDR3 length: 21 amino acids. The V gene's germline CDR1 is SEHNR and CDR2 FQNEAQ (reference sequence). The CDR3 region has the DNA TGTGCCAGCAGTACAGGGGGCGCGAAAGGTTCACTAGCGTCTATCACAGATACGCAGTATTTT. The encoded protein is CASSTGGAKGSLASITDTQYF.

This clonotype was picked up many times. J is TRBJ2-1 and V is TRBV6-2 or TRBV6-3; D is uncertain. Germline V gene sequence: CDR1 MNHEY, CDR2 SVGEGT. V dropped 2 bases and J dropped 2 bases, with 22 bases sitting between them. The CDR3 length is 19 residues. The CDR3 DNA sequence: TGTGCCAGCAGTTACGAGCTAAGGGCAGGTTCTCTGCCCTACAATGAGCAGTTCTTC. Its translation: CASSYELRAGSLPYNEQFF.

V usage is TRBV7-2 and J usage is TRBJ2-1; 8 bases align to TRBD1. Trimming removed 3 bases from V and 6 bases from J; junction bases left unmatched: 10. CDR3 size: 16 residues. Germline CDR1 SGHTA, CDR2 FQGNSA. In DNA form, the CDR3 reads TGTGCCAGCAGCTTGGCTACGACAGGGGCGGTCAATGAGCAGTTCTTC. Protein product: CASSLATTGAVNEQFF.

This clonotype occurred a few times. The chain combines TRBV4-3 with TRBJ1-5; D is unresolved. From germline, CDR1 is LGHNA and CDR2 YSLEER. Deletions cut 0 bases from V and 2 bases from J, with 8 bases between. The CDR3 runs to 15 residues. CDR3 protein: CASSQEAGGNQPQHF. The CDR3 coding sequence is TGCGCCAGCAGCCAAGAGGCTGGTGGCAATCAGCCCCAGCATTTT.

The CDR3 is CASSYRVAFF. DNA for the CDR3: TGTGCCAGCAGTTACCGGGTGGCTTTCTTT. V and J are TRBV28 and TRBJ1-1; D remains unclear. The CDR3 is 10 residues long. Germline loops: CDR1 MDHEN, CDR2 SYDVKM. Deletions cut 4 bases from V and 11 bases from J, with 8 bases between.

This clonotype was counted ten times or more. V usage is TRBV29-1 and J usage is TRBJ2-7, with D unresolved. V shed 7 bases and J shed 4 bases, with 11 bases lying between them. Germline values: CDR1 SQVTM, CDR2 ANQGSEA. The CDR3 is made up of 11 amino acids. CDR3 amino acids: CSASDDYEQYF. The DNA of the CDR3 is TGCAGCGCCTCGGACGATTACGAGCAGTACTTC.

This clonotype was found a few times. The V call is TRBV5-5, the J call TRBJ2-7, with 8 bases lining up with TRBD2. Per germline, CDR1 SGHKS and CDR2 YYEKEE (reference sequence). The CDR3 extends over 15 amino acids. J gave up 2 bases and V 5 bases, and 9 bases lay outside the gene matches. The chain's CDR3 is CASSPLGTRPYEQYF. DNA for the CDR3: TGTGCCAGCAGTCCTCTCGGGACTAGACCCTACGAGCAGTACTTC.

This clonotype has more than one count but fewer than ten. The chain uses TRBV5-1 and TRBJ2-2; 9 nucleotides align to TRBD1. The V and J ends lost 0 bases and 1 base, in that order; junction bases with no gene match: 1. This CDR3 spans 16 amino acids. CDR1 and CDR2 from the germline V gene are SGHRS and YFSETQ. DNA for the CDR3: TGCGCCAGCAGCTTGGCGGGACAGGGGAACACCGGGGAGCTGTTTTTT. Its translation: CASSLAGQGNTGELFF.

There are many counts of this clonotype. The chain combines TRBV6-2 or TRBV6-3 with TRBJ2-3, with 13 bases lining up with TRBD2. Looked up from germline, CDR1 is MNHEY and CDR2 is SVGEGT. The CDR3 contains 20 residues. Trimming cost V 11 bases and J 0 bases; bases outside gene matches: 20. The CDR3 loop reads CAESHRRTALAGGSTDTQYF. As DNA, the CDR3 is TGTGCCGAGTCCCACCGACGAACGGCACTAGCGGGAGGGAGCACAGATACGCAGTATTTT.

This clonotype showed up just a few times. CDR3 in amino acids: CASSLLASQETQYF. DNA of the CDR3: TGTGCCAGCAGTCTACTAGCGTCTCAAGAGACCCAGTACTTC. V is TRBV12-3 or TRBV12-4 and J is TRBJ2-5; 7 nucleotides agree with TRBD2. With 5 bases clipped from V and 2 bases from J, the junction kept 5 bases outside the gene matches. The CDR3 length is 14 residues.

This clonotype came up many times. This chain uses TRBV29-1 with TRBJ2-7, with 9 bases that match TRBD2. The CDR3 extends over 15 amino acids. V shed 4 bases, J shed 2 bases, and the junction held 9 bases outside the gene matches. Germline V gives CDR1 SQVTM, CDR2 ANQGSEA. In nucleotides, the CDR3 is TGCAGCGTTGGGACGAGCGGGAGGCCACCCTACGAGCAGTACTTC. It encodes CSVGTSGRPPYEQYF.

For this clonotype: This may come from a read error, since a much larger clone is one base off. This chain uses TRBV27 with TRBJ2-7; D gene unclear. The V gene's germline CDR1 is MNHEY and CDR2 SMNVEV (reference sequence). The length of the CDR3 is 14 residues. CDR3 in DNA: TGTGCCAACAGTTTCGTCGATCGACCCTACGAGCAGTACTTC. Translated, it gives CANSFVDRPYEQYF.

The CDR3 DNA sequence: TGCGCCAGCAGCCAAGGGCCCAGCGGGAGCTACCAAGAGACCCAGTACTTC. Protein sequence: CASSQGPSGSYQETQYF. V and J are TRBV4-1 and TRBJ2-5, with 8 bases fitting TRBD2. The CDR3 is made up of 17 amino acids. Germline values: CDR1 MGHRA, CDR2 YSYEKL. Unmatched junction bases numbered 7, after V lost 1 base and J lost 0 bases.

This clonotype was seen at least ten times. The chain joins TRBV7-6 to TRBJ2-1; maybe TRBD1 (7 bases). With 4 bases removed from V and 2 bases from J, the gap between germline ends came to 12 bases. This CDR3 comprises 15 residues. Germline-derived CDR1 and CDR2 are SGHVS and FNYEAQ. The CDR3 nucleotides read TGTGCCAGCAGCTGGGCAGGGGGGCCCTACAATGAGCAGTTCTTC. Its protein is CASSWAGGPYNEQFF.

In its sample, this clonotype was seen a few times. The J gene is TRBJ2-2, the V gene TRBV19; D may be TRBD2 (5 bases). The V gene lost 4 bases and the J gene lost 7 bases, with 10 bases spanning the gap. The CDR3 has 13 amino acids. CDR1 is LNHDA, CDR2 SQIVND, per germline (reference sequence). For the CDR3, the DNA is TGTGCCAGTAGTAGGAGGACTGTCGGGGAGCTGTTTTTT. Its protein product is CASSRRTVGELFF.

The CDR3 nucleotides are TGTGCCAGCAGCCAAGAGGACAGGCTAAATGAAAAACTGTTTTTT. Translated: CASSQEDRLNEKLFF. This chain links TRBV14 with TRBJ1-4, with 7 positions matching TRBD1. V shed 0 bases and J 5 bases; nucleotides not matched to a gene: 3. The length of the CDR3 is 15 residues. CDR1 and CDR2 from the germline V gene are SGHDN and FVKESK. Complete variable domain (other parts from reference TRBV14 and TRBJ1-4): EAGVTQFPSHSVIEKGQTVTLRCDPISGHDNLYWYRRVMGKEIKFLLHFVKESKQDESGMPNNRFLAERTGGTYSTLKVQPAELEDSGVYFCASSQEDRLNEKLFFGSGTQLSVL.

This clonotype has a count of ten or more. The chain employs TRBV2 and TRBJ2-1, with 7 bases lining up with TRBD2. The germline CDR1 and CDR2 sequences are SNHLY and FYNNEI. V was pared by 8 bases and J by 4 bases, with 8 bases of the junction left unmatched. The CDR3 is 14 residues long. In nucleotides, the CDR3 is TGTGCCAGCGAAGGCGGGAGTAGTTACAATGAGCAGTTCTTC. It specifies CASEGGSSYNEQFF.

In its sample, this clonotype was seen a few times. The rearrangement links TRBV7-6 to TRBJ1-6; D gene uncertain. CDR1 is SGHVS and CDR2 is FNYEAQ in the germline V gene. Trimming cost V 2 bases and J 8 bases, with 7 bases left between them. The CDR3 is 13 amino acids. In DNA form, the CDR3 reads TGTGCCAGCAGCTTAAGTAAAGATTCACCCCTCCACTTT. As protein: CASSLSKDSPLHF.